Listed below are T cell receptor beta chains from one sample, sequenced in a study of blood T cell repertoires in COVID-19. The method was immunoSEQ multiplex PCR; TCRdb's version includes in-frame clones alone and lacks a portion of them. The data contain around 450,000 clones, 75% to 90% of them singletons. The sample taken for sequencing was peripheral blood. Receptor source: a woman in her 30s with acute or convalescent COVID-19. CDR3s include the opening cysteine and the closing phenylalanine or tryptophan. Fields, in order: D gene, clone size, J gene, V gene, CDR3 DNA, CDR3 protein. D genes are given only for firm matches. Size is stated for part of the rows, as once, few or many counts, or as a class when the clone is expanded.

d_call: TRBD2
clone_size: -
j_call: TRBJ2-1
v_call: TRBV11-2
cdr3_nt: TGTGCCAGCAGCTCCCCCGTGGGGGGGACCTACAATGAGCAGTTCTTC
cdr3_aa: CASSSPVGGTYNEQFF

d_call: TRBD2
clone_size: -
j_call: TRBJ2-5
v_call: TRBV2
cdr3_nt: TGTGCCAGCAAAGGTAGCGGGGGGGCGGTGGAGACCCAGTACTTC
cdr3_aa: CASKGSGGAVETQYF

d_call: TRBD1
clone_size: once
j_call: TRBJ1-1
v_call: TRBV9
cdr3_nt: TGTGCCAGCAGCGCTCGACAGGGGGCGCGGTACACTGAAGCTTTCTTT
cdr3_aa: CASSARQGARYTEAFF

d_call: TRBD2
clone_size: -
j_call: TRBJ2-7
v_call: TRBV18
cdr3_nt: TGTGCCAGCTCGTCCGGGACTAGCGGTTACGAGCAGTACTTC
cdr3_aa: CASSSGTSGYEQYF

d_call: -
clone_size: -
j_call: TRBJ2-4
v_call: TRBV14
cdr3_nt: TGTGCCAGCAGCCACTTACAGGGAACCAAAAACATTCAGTACTTC
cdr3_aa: CASSHLQGTKNIQYF

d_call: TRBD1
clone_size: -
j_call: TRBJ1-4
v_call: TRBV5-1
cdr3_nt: TGCGCCAGCAGCTTTAGGGGACAGGGGATTACAACTAATGAAAAACTGTTTTTT
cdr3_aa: CASSFRGQGITTNEKLFF

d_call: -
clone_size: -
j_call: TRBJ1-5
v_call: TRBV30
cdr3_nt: TGTGCCTGGAGTGTACGGACAGCTCAGGGTAATCAGCCCCAGCATTTT
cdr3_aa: CAWSVRTAQGNQPQHF

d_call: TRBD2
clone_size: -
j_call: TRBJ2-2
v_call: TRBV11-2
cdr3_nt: TGTGCCAGCAGCGCCAGGACTAGCGGGGTTCCGAACACCGGGGAGCTGTTTTTT
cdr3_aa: CASSARTSGVPNTGELFF

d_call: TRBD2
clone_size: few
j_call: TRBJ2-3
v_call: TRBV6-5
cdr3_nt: TGTGCCAGCAGAAGGACTAGCGGGGGCCCAGATACGCAGTATTTT
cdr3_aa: CASRRTSGGPDTQYF

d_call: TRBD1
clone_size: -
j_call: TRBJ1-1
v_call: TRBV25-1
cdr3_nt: TGTGCCAGCAGTGTAGCGGGACAGGGGAGGACTGAAGCTTTCTTT
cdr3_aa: CASSVAGQGRTEAFF

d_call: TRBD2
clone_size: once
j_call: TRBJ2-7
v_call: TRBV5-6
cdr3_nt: TGTGCCAGCTCCACGCGGGGGGGGGCGTACGAGCAGTACTTC
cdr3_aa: CASSTRGGAYEQYF

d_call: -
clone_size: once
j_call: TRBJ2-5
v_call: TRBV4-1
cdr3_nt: TGCGCCAGCAGCCAACAGGGATTACAAGAGACCCAGTACTTC
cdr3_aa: CASSQQGLQETQYF

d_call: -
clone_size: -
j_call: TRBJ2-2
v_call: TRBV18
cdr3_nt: TGTGCCAGCTCACCAATTCAAAGGGGACTCGAGAACACCGGGGAGCTGTTTTTT
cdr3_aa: CASSPIQRGLENTGELFF

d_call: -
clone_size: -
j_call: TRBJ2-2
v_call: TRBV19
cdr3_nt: TGTGCCACCACGACAGACGCGAACACCGGGGAGCTGTTTTTT
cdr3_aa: CATTTDANTGELFF

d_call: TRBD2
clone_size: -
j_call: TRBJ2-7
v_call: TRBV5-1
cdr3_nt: TGCGCCAGCAGGGCGGGGGGATCTGCCGAGCAGTACTTC
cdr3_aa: CASRAGGSAEQYF

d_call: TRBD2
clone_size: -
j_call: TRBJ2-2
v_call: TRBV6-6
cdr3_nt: TGTGCCAGCAGCCGAATAGCGGGGACCAGCCTGGCCGGGGAGCTGTTTTTT
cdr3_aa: CASSRIAGTSLAGELFF

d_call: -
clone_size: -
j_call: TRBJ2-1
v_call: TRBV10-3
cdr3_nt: TGTGCCATCAGCCCCTTGGCAGACTACAATGAGCAGTTCTTC
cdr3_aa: CAISPLADYNEQFF

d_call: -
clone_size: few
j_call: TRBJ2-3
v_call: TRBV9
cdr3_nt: TGTGCCAGCAGCGTAGGGGCCGCAGATACGCAGTATTTT
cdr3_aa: CASSVGAADTQYF

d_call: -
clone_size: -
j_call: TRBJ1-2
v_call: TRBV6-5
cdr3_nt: TGTGCCAGCAGGAACCCGACAGGCAACTATGGCTACACCTTC
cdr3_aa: CASRNPTGNYGYTF

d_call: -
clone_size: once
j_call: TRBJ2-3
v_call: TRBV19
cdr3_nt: TGTGCCAGTACCGAATCAACGCGGAGCGGACCCGATACGCAGTATTTT
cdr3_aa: CASTESTRSGPDTQYF

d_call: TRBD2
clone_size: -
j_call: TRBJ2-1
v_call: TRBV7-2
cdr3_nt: TGTGCCAGCAGCTACGGGACTAGCCCGAATGAGCAGTTCTTC
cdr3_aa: CASSYGTSPNEQFF

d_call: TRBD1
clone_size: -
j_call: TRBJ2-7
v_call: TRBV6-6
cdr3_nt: TGTGCCAGCAGTTTCAAGACAGGGACCTACACCTACGAGCAGTACTTC
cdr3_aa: CASSFKTGTYTYEQYF

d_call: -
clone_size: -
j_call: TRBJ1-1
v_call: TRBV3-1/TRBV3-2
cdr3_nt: TGTGCCAGCGGGCGATTTATGAACACTGAAGCTTTCTTT
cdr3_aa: CASGRFMNTEAFF

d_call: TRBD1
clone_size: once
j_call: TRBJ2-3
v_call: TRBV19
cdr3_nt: TGTGCCAGTAGTGTAGGACAGGGGAAAGATACGCAGTATTTT
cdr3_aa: CASSVGQGKDTQYF

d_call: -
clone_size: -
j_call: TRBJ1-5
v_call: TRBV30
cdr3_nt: TGCGCCTTTTCCCAGGGCATAAGCAATCAGCCCCAGCATTTT
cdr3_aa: CAFSQGISNQPQHF

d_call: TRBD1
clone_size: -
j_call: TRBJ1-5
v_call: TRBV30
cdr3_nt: TGTGCCTGGGGGACAGGGGATAATCAGCCCCAGCATTTT
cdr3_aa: CAWGTGDNQPQHF

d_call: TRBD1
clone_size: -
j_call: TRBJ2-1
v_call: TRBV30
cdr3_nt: TGTGCCTGGAGTGCCCCCGGGACAGGGGCGTACAATGAGCAGTTCTTC
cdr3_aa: CAWSAPGTGAYNEQFF

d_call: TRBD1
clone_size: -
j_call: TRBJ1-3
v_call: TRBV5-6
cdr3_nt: TGTGCCAGCAGCTTGCTACAGGGGCCGACCTCTGGAAACACCATATATTTT
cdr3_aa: CASSLLQGPTSGNTIYF

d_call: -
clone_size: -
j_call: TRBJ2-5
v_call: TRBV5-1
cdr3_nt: TGCGCCAGCAGCTTCGGTATCGCTGCGGAACAGTACTTC
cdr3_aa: CASSFGIAAEQYF

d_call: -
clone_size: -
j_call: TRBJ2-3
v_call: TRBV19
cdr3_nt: TGTGCCAGTAACCACAGGGTCACAGATACGCAGTATTTT
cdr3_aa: CASNHRVTDTQYF

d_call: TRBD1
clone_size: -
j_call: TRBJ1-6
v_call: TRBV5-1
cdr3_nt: TGCGCCAGCAGCCAGAACCGGGACAGCGGCCTGTACCCCCTCCACTTT
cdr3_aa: CASSQNRDSGLYPLHF

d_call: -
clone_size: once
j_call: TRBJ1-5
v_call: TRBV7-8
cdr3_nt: TGTGCCAGCAGCGCTCCTATGACAGGACCGCATTTT
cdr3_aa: CASSAPMTGPHF

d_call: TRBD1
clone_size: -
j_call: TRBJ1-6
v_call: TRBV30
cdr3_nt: TGTGCCTGGAGTGTGGCAGGGGGCTATTATTCACCCCTCCACTTT
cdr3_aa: CAWSVAGGYYSPLHF

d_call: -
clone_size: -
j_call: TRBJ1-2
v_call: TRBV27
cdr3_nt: TGTGCCAGCAGTTTCTCCTTCCTCACCTTC
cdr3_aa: CASSFSFLTF

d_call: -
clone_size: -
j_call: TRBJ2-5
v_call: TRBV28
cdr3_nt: TGTGCCAGCCGCGAAAGAGCTTTCCAAGAGACCCAGTACTTC
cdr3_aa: CASRERAFQETQYF

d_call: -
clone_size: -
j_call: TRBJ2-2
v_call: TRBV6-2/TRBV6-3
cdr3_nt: TGTGCCAGCAGCCCCGGGGTTTATGGGTTTACCGGGGAGCTGTTTTTT
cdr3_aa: CASSPGVYGFTGELFF

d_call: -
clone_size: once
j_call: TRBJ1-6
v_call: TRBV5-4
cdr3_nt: TGTGCCAGCAGCCCGGGCAGGGTTAATTCACCCCTCCACTTT
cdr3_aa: CASSPGRVNSPLHF

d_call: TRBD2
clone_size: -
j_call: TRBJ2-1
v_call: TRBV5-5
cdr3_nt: TGTGCCAGCAGCTGGGGGGGCGCGGGGGGAACAAGGAATGAGCAGTTCTTC
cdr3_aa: CASSWGGAGGTRNEQFF

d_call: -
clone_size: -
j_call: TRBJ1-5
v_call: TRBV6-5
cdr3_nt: TGTGCCAGCATGGGCAGGGAGGTTAGTCAGCCCCAGCATTTT
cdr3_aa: CASMGREVSQPQHF

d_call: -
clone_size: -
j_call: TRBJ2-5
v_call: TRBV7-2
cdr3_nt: TGTGCCAGCAGCTTAGGATACTTGGAGCGACAAGAGACCCAGTACTTC
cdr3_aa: CASSLGYLERQETQYF

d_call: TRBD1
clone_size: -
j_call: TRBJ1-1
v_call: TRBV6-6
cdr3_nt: TGTGCCAGCAAGGACAGGGTGGCAACTGAAGCTTTCTTT
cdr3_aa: CASKDRVATEAFF

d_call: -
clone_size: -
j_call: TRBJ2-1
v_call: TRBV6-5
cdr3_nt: TGTGCCAGCAGTATGGCGGGATACAATGAGCAGTTCTTC
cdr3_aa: CASSMAGYNEQFF

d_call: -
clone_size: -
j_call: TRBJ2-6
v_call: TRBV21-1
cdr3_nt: TGTGCCAGCAGCAAATCGACAGACTCTGGGGCCAACGTCCTGACTTTC
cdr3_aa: CASSKSTDSGANVLTF

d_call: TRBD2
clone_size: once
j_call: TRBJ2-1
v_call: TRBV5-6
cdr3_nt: TGTGCCAGCAGCGGTCCGACTAGCGGCAATGAGCAGTTCTTC
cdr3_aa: CASSGPTSGNEQFF

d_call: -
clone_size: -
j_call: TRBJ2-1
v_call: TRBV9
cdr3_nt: TGTGCCAGCAGCGTAGAGGGGACTGCTGGCGATGAGCAGTTCTTC
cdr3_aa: CASSVEGTAGDEQFF

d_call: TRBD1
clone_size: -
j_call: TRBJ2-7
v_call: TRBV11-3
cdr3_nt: TGTGCCAGCAGCTTAGGACAGGGGAACAACTACGAGCAGTACTTC
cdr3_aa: CASSLGQGNNYEQYF

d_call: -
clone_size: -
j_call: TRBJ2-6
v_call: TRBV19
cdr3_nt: TGTGCCAGTCTCCGAGGGGGCTCTGGGGCCAACGTCCTGACTTTC
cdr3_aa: CASLRGGSGANVLTF

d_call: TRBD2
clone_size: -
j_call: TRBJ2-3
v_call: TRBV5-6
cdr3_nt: TGTGCCAGCAGCCTGGAGTCTAGCGGGCGTTTTGATACGCAGTATTTT
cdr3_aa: CASSLESSGRFDTQYF

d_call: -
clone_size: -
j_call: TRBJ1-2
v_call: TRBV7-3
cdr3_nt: TGTGCCAGCAGCTTAAGATGGGGGCTTCAGGCCCACTATGGCTACACCTTC
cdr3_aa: CASSLRWGLQAHYGYTF

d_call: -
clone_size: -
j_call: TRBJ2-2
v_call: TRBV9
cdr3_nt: TGTGCCAGCAGCGTAGCTGGACACGGGCGGCTGTTTTTT
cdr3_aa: CASSVAGHGRLFF

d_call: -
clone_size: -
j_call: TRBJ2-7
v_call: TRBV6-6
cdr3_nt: TGTGCCAGCAGTCAACAGACATTTTACGAGCAGTACTTC
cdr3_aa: CASSQQTFYEQYF

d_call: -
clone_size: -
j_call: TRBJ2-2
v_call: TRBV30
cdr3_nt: TGTGCCTGGAGTGTTGAGCGCCAGGCGGCCCGGGGGCTGTTTTTT
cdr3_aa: CAWSVERQAARGLFF

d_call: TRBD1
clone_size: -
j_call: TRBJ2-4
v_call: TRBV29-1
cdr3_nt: TGCAGCGTTGAAGATTGGACAGGGGTTTGTTACTTC
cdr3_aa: CSVEDWTGVCYF

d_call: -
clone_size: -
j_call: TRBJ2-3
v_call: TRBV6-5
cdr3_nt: TGTGCCAGCGAGGAGGGCAGTTCTAGCACAGATACGCAGTATTTT
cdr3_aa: CASEEGSSSTDTQYF

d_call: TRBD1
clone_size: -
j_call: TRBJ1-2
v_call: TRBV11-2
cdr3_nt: TGTGCCAGCAGCGCTACAGGGGGCCCCTATGGCTACACCTTC
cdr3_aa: CASSATGGPYGYTF